This is a list of T cell receptor beta chains from one sample in a study of technical replicates of blood from a handful of donors. Repertoires were generated with immunoSEQ multiplex PCR, while TCRdb's copy carries only in-frame clones and drops some. The repertoire holds under 85,000 clones, with about 92% as singletons. The sample taken for sequencing was T cells isolated from PBMCs. The origin of the receptors is a human donor in good health. Each CDR3 is given with its conserved first and last residue. The D gene is left open where the match is weak. Clone size appears in some rows only: once, few, many, or a class for an expanded clone.

d_call,j_call,v_call,clone_size,cdr3_aa,cdr3_nt
TRBD2,TRBJ2-7,TRBV5-6,once,CASYTPGLGAHEQYF,TGTGCCAGCTATACACCAGGACTAGGGGCCCACGAGCAGTACTTC
TRBD1,TRBJ2-7,TRBV18,.,CASSRTPGQEYEQYF,TGTGCCAGCTCACGGACCCCGGGACAGGAGTACGAGCAGTACTTC
.,TRBJ2-1,TRBV7-2,.,CASSDTTSYYNEQFF,TGTGCCAGCAGCGACACGACTAGTTACTACAATGAGCAGTTCTTC
.,TRBJ2-7,TRBV16,.,CASTQSRYEQYF,TGTGCCAGCACCCAATCCAGATACGAGCAGTACTTC
.,TRBJ2-1,TRBV5-1,.,CASSLDPRSYNEQFF,TGCGCCAGCAGCCTTGACCCTAGGTCCTACAATGAGCAGTTCTTC
.,TRBJ2-3,TRBV29-1,.,CSVYSSDTQYF,TGCAGCGTTTATTCGTCAGATACGCAGTATTTT
.,TRBJ2-7,TRBV6-1,.,CASGEWWGPSYEQYF,TGTGCCAGCGGAGAATGGTGGGGGCCCTCCTACGAGCAGTACTTC
.,TRBJ1-5,TRBV6-5,.,CASQNTPGRQPQHF,TGTGCCAGCCAAAATACTCCAGGGAGGCAGCCCCAGCATTTT
.,TRBJ1-2,TRBV15,.,CATSRASGVGYTF,TGTGCCACCAGCAGAGCGTCGGGTGTTGGCTACACCTTC
.,TRBJ2-1,TRBV2,.,CARRTNNEQFF,TGTGCCAGAAGGACTAACAATGAGCAGTTCTTC
TRBD2,TRBJ2-1,TRBV9,.,CASSVSGSVNNEQFF,TGTGCCAGCAGCGTAAGCGGGAGTGTGAACAATGAGCAGTTCTTC
TRBD1,TRBJ1-2,TRBV4-2,.,CASSQGGQNYGYTF,TGTGCCAGCAGCCAAGGGGGACAGAACTATGGCTACACCTTC
.,TRBJ1-3,TRBV29-1,.,CSVLLGNTIYF,TGCAGCGTCCTCCTTGGAAACACCATATATTTT
.,TRBJ1-2,TRBV7-8,.,CASSLAQGLYGYTF,TGTGCCAGCAGCTTAGCCCAGGGGCTGTATGGCTACACCTTC
TRBD1,TRBJ2-1,TRBV7-9,.,CASSGTASYNEQFF,TGTGCCAGCAGCGGGACAGCTTCCTACAATGAGCAGTTCTTC
.,TRBJ1-2,TRBV9,.,CASSPSVVYYGYTF,TGTGCCAGCAGCCCATCGGTGGTCTACTATGGCTACACCTTC
.,TRBJ2-1,TRBV7-6,.,CASSLVTGDSYNEQFF,TGTGCCAGCAGCTTAGTAACCGGGGACTCCTACAATGAGCAGTTCTTC
.,TRBJ2-3,TRBV7-9,.,CASSQDGTYGPDTQYF,TGTGCCAGCAGTCAAGACGGGACATATGGCCCAGATACGCAGTATTTT
.,TRBJ2-5,TRBV5-8,.,CASSLDGEETQYF,TGTGCCAGCAGCTTGGACGGGGAAGAGACCCAGTACTTC
.,TRBJ2-2,TRBV7-3,once,CASSLLRGFNTGELFF,TGTGCCAGCAGCTTATTAAGGGGATTCAACACCGGGGAGCTGTTTTTT
.,TRBJ1-4,TRBV5-4,.,CASSLARGEEKLFF,TGTGCCAGCAGCTTGGCTCGGGGGGAAGAAAAACTGTTTTTT
.,TRBJ2-5,TRBV7-2,.,CASRPQGHGEETQYF,TGTGCCAGCAGACCTCAGGGCCATGGGGAAGAGACCCAGTACTTC
.,TRBJ2-5,TRBV10-3,.,CAISESYELPQETQYF,TGTGCCATCAGTGAGTCGTACGAGCTTCCCCAAGAGACCCAGTACTTC
.,TRBJ1-1,TRBV28,.,CASSFLQTNTEAFF,TGTGCCAGCAGTTTTTTACAGACGAACACTGAAGCTTTCTTT
.,TRBJ1-3,TRBV27,.,CASSNDWGGHGNTIYF,TGTGCCAGCAGCAACGATTGGGGGGGCCATGGAAACACCATATATTTT
.,TRBJ1-2,TRBV6-1,.,CASSVAYGYTF,TGTGCCAGCAGTGTGGCCTATGGCTACACCTTC
.,TRBJ2-1,TRBV5-1,.,CASSLGSLSYNEQFF,TGCGCCAGCTCCCTCGGGAGTCTCTCCTACAATGAGCAGTTCTTC
.,TRBJ1-5,TRBV19,few,CASSMGRLPGPQHF,TGTGCCAGTAGTATGGGGAGGCTCCCTGGGCCCCAGCATTTT
TRBD2,TRBJ2-7,TRBV30,once,CAWSARLAGGEQYF,TGTGCCTGGAGCGCCCGACTAGCGGGAGGCGAGCAGTACTTC
TRBD1,TRBJ2-7,TRBV5-4,.,CASSFMGQAHYEQYF,TGTGCCAGCAGCTTCATGGGACAGGCGCACTACGAGCAGTACTTC
.,TRBJ2-1,TRBV28,.,CASSPLRSEQFF,TGTGCCAGCAGTCCGCTTCGGTCTGAGCAGTTCTTC
.,TRBJ1-1,TRBV7-9,.,CASTYGRSEAFF,TGTGCCAGCACCTACGGGAGGAGTGAAGCTTTCTTT
.,TRBJ1-3,TRBV4-2,.,CASSQDPGSGNTIYF,TGTGCCAGCAGCCAAGATCCGGGCTCTGGAAACACCATATATTTT
TRBD2,TRBJ2-1,TRBV28,.,CASSRGTSGTAMQFF,TGTGCCAGCAGTAGGGGAACTAGCGGTACTGCGATGCAGTTCTTC
.,TRBJ1-5,TRBV30,.,CAWSLSGESQPQHF,TGTGCCTGGAGTCTTTCAGGGGAAAGTCAGCCCCAGCATTTT
TRBD1,TRBJ1-2,TRBV29-1,.,CSVEDRGTGLGGYTF,TGCAGCGTTGAAGACCGCGGGACAGGGTTGGGTGGCTACACCTTC
TRBD2,TRBJ2-1,TRBV7-9,.,CASSLVVETSGINEQFF,TGTGCCAGCAGCTTAGTGGTGGAGACTAGCGGGATAAATGAGCAGTTCTTC
.,TRBJ2-2,TRBV4-1,.,CASSHGLSNTGELFF,TGCGCCAGCAGCCATGGACTTTCGAACACCGGGGAGCTGTTTTTT
.,TRBJ1-2,TRBV5-4,.,CASSLGQDYGYTF,TGTGCCAGCAGCTTGGGACAGGACTATGGCTACACCTTC
TRBD1,TRBJ2-6,TRBV11-3,.,CASSAGTVLSGANVLTF,TGTGCCAGCAGTGCCGGGACAGTCCTGTCTGGGGCCAACGTCCTGACTTTC
.,TRBJ1-1,TRBV11-2,.,CASRLITTEAFF,TGTGCCAGCAGGCTTATAACAACTGAAGCTTTCTTT
.,TRBJ1-2,TRBV27,.,CASSLGGKNYGYTF,TGTGCCAGCAGTTTAGGCGGGAAGAACTATGGCTACACCTTC
TRBD1,TRBJ1-5,TRBV9,.,CASSVFGTGGSQPQHF,TGTGCCAGCAGCGTATTTGGGACAGGGGGTTCTCAGCCCCAGCATTTT
.,TRBJ2-3,TRBV7-7,once,CASSLGQGGTDTQYF,TGTGCTAGCAGCTTGGGGCAGGGAGGAACAGATACGCAGTATTTT
.,TRBJ2-7,TRBV29-1,.,CSIRGGDSYEQYF,TGCAGCATTAGGGGGGGGGACTCCTACGAGCAGTACTTC